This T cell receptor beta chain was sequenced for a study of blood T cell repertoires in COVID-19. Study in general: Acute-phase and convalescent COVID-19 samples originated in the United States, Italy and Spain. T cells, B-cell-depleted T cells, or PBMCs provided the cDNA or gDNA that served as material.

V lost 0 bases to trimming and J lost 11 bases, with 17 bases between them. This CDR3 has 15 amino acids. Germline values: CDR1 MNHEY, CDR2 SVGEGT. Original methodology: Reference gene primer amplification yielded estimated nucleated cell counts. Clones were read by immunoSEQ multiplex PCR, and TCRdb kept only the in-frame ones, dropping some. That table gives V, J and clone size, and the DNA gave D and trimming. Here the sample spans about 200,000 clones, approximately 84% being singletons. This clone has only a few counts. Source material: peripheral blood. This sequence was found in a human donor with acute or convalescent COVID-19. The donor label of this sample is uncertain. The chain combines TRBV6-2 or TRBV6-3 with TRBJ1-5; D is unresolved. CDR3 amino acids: CASSYSMAGAWAQHF. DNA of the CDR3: TGTGCCAGCAGTTACTCGATGGCAGGTGCCTGGGCCCAGCATTTT.